The T cell receptor (beta chain) under discussion was sequenced for a study of OX40 agonist ivuxolimab in advanced cancers. Overall study: Hepatocellular carcinoma, melanoma, renal cell or head and neck cancer was diagnosed in the dose-escalation patients. Study-wide results and caveats: Normalized T-cell clonal expansion was also low in some nonresponders. CD8+ T cells averaged more expanded clones than CD4+.

On this clone: Its antigen is as yet unknown.

Here immunoSEQ multiplex PCR was the method, and the copy in TCRdb shows in-frame clones only, minus some. The table includes about 40,000 clones, approximately 81% detected once. CDR1 and CDR2 (germline): LGHNA, YNFKEQ. This CDR3 has 15 amino acids. J gave up 5 bases and V 3 bases, and 6 bases lay outside the gene matches. Any history of autoimmune disease or systemic immunosuppression disqualified patients. This TCR was recovered from an adult with an advanced solid tumor such as melanoma, head and neck, liver or kidney cancer. The source was CD4+ or CD8+ T cells sorted from blood, collected in a trial of the OX40 agonist ivuxolimab. This rearrangement joins TRBV4-2 to TRBJ2-1; 8 nucleotides align to TRBD2. The DNA of the CDR3 is TGTGCCAGCAGCCAGTCCGGGGGGGAACACAATGAGCAGTTCTTC. Translation gives CASSQSGGEHNEQFF.